The clone carrying this T cell receptor (beta chain) was recorded many times. Nobody among the patients had been given any treatment before thyroid surgery. V lost 1 base and J lost 3, with 11 bases in between. Germline V lookup: CDR1 KGHSH, CDR2 LQKENI. The CDR3 spans 15 residues. The sample originates from a study of metastatic and nonmetastatic thyroid tumors. TCRdb re-processed the PCR reads through MiXCR. This sample has over 30,000 clones, with about 29% found just once. This chain links TRBV18 with TRBJ2-3; possibly TRBD1 for D (6 bases). The sequence came from a female donor with papillary thyroid cancer or a benign thyroid nodule (not recorded which). Some clones in this sample may be carry-over from other donors' samples. Sequencing was performed on blood. The CDR3 loop reads CASSPQGQRTDTQYF. The DNA of the CDR3 is TGTGCCAGCTCACCACAAGGACAGCGAACAGATACGCAGTATTTT.